A selection of T cell receptor beta chains follows, all from one sample in a study of cytomegalovirus exposure and HLA in healthy donors. Sequencing was performed with immunoSEQ multiplex PCR; in TCRdb, only in-frame clones are kept and a portion is missing. This repertoire includes 200,000 to 250,000 clones. The sample was PBMCs. The receptors stem from a woman in her thirties in good health and CMV-seropositive. The CDR3 runs from the conserved cysteine through the conserved F or W. D genes are given only for firm matches.

V gene	J gene	D gene	CDR3 protein	CDR3 DNA
TRBV4-3	TRBJ2-7	TRBD2	CATSSGTSGAYEQYF	TGCGCCACCTCGTCCGGGACTAGCGGGGCCTACGAGCAGTACTTC
TRBV6-5	TRBJ1-1	TRBD1	CASSYFGTGNTEAFF	TGTGCCAGCAGTTACTTTGGGACAGGAAACACTGAAGCTTTCTTT
TRBV5-1	TRBJ2-5	-	CASSIQGRETQYF	TGCGCCAGCAGCATACAGGGTCGGGAGACCCAGTACTTC
TRBV5-4	TRBJ2-1	TRBD2	CASSVAGGRREVSYNEQFF	TGTGCCAGCAGCGTGGCGGGGGGGCGGCGGGAGGTCTCCTACAATGAGCAGTTCTTC
TRBV7-2	TRBJ2-1	TRBD2	CASSPEPGGSSYNEQFF	TGTGCCAGCAGCCCCGAACCTGGCGGGAGCTCCTACAATGAGCAGTTCTTC
TRBV7-6	TRBJ2-3	TRBD2	CASSSRGGSGTDTQYF	TGTGCCAGCAGCTCCCGGGGGGGTTCGGGCACAGATACGCAGTATTTT
TRBV6-5	TRBJ1-2	TRBD1	CASSYTQGSGLFSYTF	TGTGCCAGCAGTTACACACAGGGGTCGGGTCTATTTAGCTACACCTTC
TRBV28	TRBJ2-7	TRBD2	CASSLVPRTRPPYEQYF	TGTGCCAGCAGTTTGGTCCCAAGGACTAGACCCCCCTACGAGCAGTACTTC
TRBV29-1	TRBJ1-1	-	CSVASTGFNTEAFF	TGCAGCGTTGCGTCAACAGGTTTTAACACTGAAGCTTTCTTT
TRBV7-9	TRBJ2-1	-	CASSLRQATNSYNEQFF	TGTGCCAGCAGCTTAAGACAGGCTACCAACTCCTACAATGAGCAGTTCTTC
TRBV29-1	TRBJ2-7	-	CSAGQSYEQYF	TGCAGCGCTGGACAGAGCTACGAGCAGTACTTC
TRBV7-8	TRBJ2-2	-	CASSSLQGANTGELFF	TGTGCCAGCAGCTCTCTACAGGGCGCGAACACCGGGGAGCTGTTTTTT
TRBV9	TRBJ1-3	-	CASSAHDSLSSGNTIYF	TGTGCCAGCAGCGCCCATGACAGCCTGAGCTCTGGAAACACCATATATTTT
TRBV2	TRBJ1-1	-	CASTQNQGTEAFF	TGTGCCAGCACCCAAAATCAGGGCACTGAAGCTTTCTTT
TRBV7-9	TRBJ2-2	-	CASSSPQGRGNTGELFF	TGTGCCAGCAGCTCACCCCAAGGCAGGGGGAACACCGGGGAGCTGTTTTTT
TRBV6-5	TRBJ1-1	TRBD1	CASSFSGQVNTEAFF	TGTGCCAGCAGCTTTTCGGGACAGGTGAACACTGAAGCTTTCTTT